These 10 T cell receptor beta chains share one sample of origin, sequenced in a study of T cell responses to AZD1222 COVID-19 vaccine. TCRdb's copy holds only in-frame clones and misses some; the assay was immunoSEQ multiplex PCR. The sample contains 95,000 to 100,000 clones, approximately 90% of which appear only once. The sequencing here drew on peripheral blood, taken on day 0 of AZD1222 vaccination. Receptor source: an adult in good health.

The count of this clone is one. This sequence joins TRBV5-4 and TRBJ1-1; weak D call: TRBD1 (6 bases). V was clipped by 4 bases and J by 1 base, with 14 bases between them. The V gene's germline CDR1 is SGHNT and CDR2 YYREEE (reference sequence). The CDR3 has 15 amino acids. CDR3 in amino acids: CASSQGGQPNTEAFF. DNA for the CDR3: TGTGCCAGCAGCCAGGGCGGACAGCCGAACACTGAAGCTTTCTTT.

V is TRBV30 and J is TRBJ1-6; TRBD1 is a possible D gene (5 bases). This CDR3 is built from 16 residues. Trimming stripped 0 bases from V and 5 bases from J, with 14 bases between. Germline lookup yields CDR1 GTSNPN and CDR2 SVGIG (reference sequence). The CDR3 here is CAWSVQAPGNNSPLHF. The CDR3 DNA reads TGTGCCTGGAGTGTACAGGCTCCGGGGAATAATTCACCCCTCCACTTT. The full variable domain, completed using reference TRBV30 and TRBJ1-6, is SQTIHQWPATLVQPVGSPLSLECTVEGTSNPNLYWYRQAAGRGLQLLFYSVGIGQISSEVPQNLSASRPQDRQFILSSKKLLLSDSGFYLCAWSVQAPGNNSPLHFGNGTRLTVT.

The chain couples TRBV27 to TRBJ2-6; 7 positions agree with TRBD2. Per the germline V gene, CDR1 is MNHEY and CDR2 is SMNVEV (reference sequence). J lost 0 bases, V lost 5 bases, and 4 bases had no gene match. The CDR3 loop spans 16 amino acids. CDR3 loop: CASSGRARSGANVLTF. The CDR3 nucleotides are TGTGCCAGCAGTGGGAGGGCCCGCTCTGGGGCCAACGTCCTGACTTTC.

Note on this clone: One end of the junction is discordant with germline, which a read error may explain. The chain employs TRBV7-7 and TRBJ2-3; D not certain. The CDR3 spans 15 residues. The germline V gene encodes CDR1 SSHAT and CDR2 FNYEAQ (reference sequence). The CDR3 reads CASSMSPHAQATQYF. In DNA form, the CDR3 reads TGTGCTAGCAGCATGAGTCCCCACGCGCAGGCTACGCAGTATTTT.

The rearrangement joins TRBV7-2 to TRBJ2-5, with a weak D call TRBD2 (6 bases). The CDR3 spans 17 residues. Germline CDR1 and CDR2: SGHTA and FQGNSA. The V and J ends lost 3 bases and 2 bases respectively, with 19 bases between them. CDR3 protein: CASSLRVGGRSQETQYF. Here the CDR3 DNA reads TGTGCCAGCAGCTTGCGTGTGGGAGGTCGGTCGCAAGAGACCCAGTACTTC. Supplemented by reference TRBV7-2 and TRBJ2-5, the full variable domain reads GAGVSQSPSNKVTEKGKDVELRCDPISGHTALYWYRQSLGQGLEFLIYFQGNSAPDKSGLPSDRFSAERTGGSVSTLTIQRTQQEDSAVYLCASSLRVGGRSQETQYFGPGTRLLVL.

This clone was seen just once. The chain joins TRBV10-3 to TRBJ1-1, with 7 bases fitting TRBD1. CDR3 size: 14 residues. Germline-derived CDR1 and CDR2 are ENHRY and SYGVKD. V shed 6 bases and J 0 bases; nucleotides not matched to a gene: 4. CDR3 sequence: CAIRTGAMNTEAFF. For the CDR3, the DNA is TGTGCCATCAGAACAGGGGCTATGAACACTGAAGCTTTCTTT.

The rearrangement links TRBV19 to TRBJ1-5, with D possibly TRBD1 on 6 matching bases. Trimming removed 3 bases at V and 3 bases at J, with 15 bases between. The CDR3 totals 16 residues. Germline CDR1 LNHDA, CDR2 SQIVND (reference sequence). CDR3 bases: TGTGCCAGTAGTATCGGGACAAGGGGGGCCAATCAGCCCCAGCATTTT. Protein: CASSIGTRGANQPQHF.

The chain carries TRBV5-4 and TRBJ2-2, with D tentatively TRBD1 (5 bases). CDR1 is SGHNT and CDR2 is YYREEE in the germline V gene (reference sequence). Between the trimmed V and J ends, which lost 0 bases and 6 bases, there was a span of 12 bases. The CDR3 loop spans 15 amino acids. CDR3 sequence: CASSLGGAVPGELFF. In DNA, the CDR3 is TGTGCCAGCAGCTTGGGGGGCGCGGTTCCCGGGGAGCTGTTTTTT.

The V gene is TRBV28, the J gene TRBJ2-7, with TRBD1 identical over 7 bases. Germline loops: CDR1 MDHEN, CDR2 SYDVKM. The CDR3 covers 14 residues. Losses at the gene ends were 5 bases for V and 3 bases for J; bases not matched to a gene: 7. The CDR3 loop reads CASSLETGNYEQYF. In DNA form, the CDR3 reads TGTGCCAGCAGTCTAGAGACAGGGAACTACGAGCAGTACTTC.

The rearrangement joins TRBV6-5 to TRBJ1-2, with unresolved D. From germline, CDR1 is MNHEY and CDR2 SVGAGI. The CDR3 consists of 13 residues. V gave up 7 bases and J gave up 3 bases, with 12 bases separating them. The DNA for the CDR3 is TGTGCCAGCATGACCGGTCGGGACTATGGCTACACCTTC. It yields the protein CASMTGRDYGYTF.